This passage covers 15 T cell receptor beta chains from one sample sequenced in a study of blood T cells in healthy people across ages. A J-beta primer mix and a sample-barcoded 5' primer were used in a second PCR of about 6 to 12 cycles. TCRdb recomputed calls from the 5' RACE reads with MiXCR, one row per CDR3 protein. The sample yields over a million distinct CDR3 sequences, 45% seen once. Input material: blood. The receptors here all came from a woman aged 55 to 70 in good health.

This clonotype was counted a single time. An end of the junction does not agree with germline; a read error may underlie this. This chain links TRBV7-9 with TRBJ2-5, with D uncertain. Looked up from germline, CDR1 is SEHNR and CDR2 is FQNEAQ (reference sequence). This CDR3 is 12 amino acids long. The CDR3 loop is CSSSFTLQTQYF. CDR3 DNA: TGTTCCAGCAGCTTTACTCTGCAGACCCAGTACTTC.

This clonotype was found a few times. This sequence joins TRBV7-9 and TRBJ2-3, with 8 bases aligning to TRBD1. The germline gives CDR1 SEHNR, CDR2 FQNEAQ (reference sequence). After removal of 5 bases from V and 3 bases from J, the junction contained 7 bases not matched to a gene. The CDR3 has 15 residues. The CDR3 here is CASSPDRVSTDTQYF. CDR3 nucleotides: TGTGCCAGCAGCCCGGACAGGGTTTCAACAGATACGCAGTATTTT.

This chain links TRBV2 with TRBJ1-4; D remains ambiguous. Looked up from germline, CDR1 is SNHLY and CDR2 is FYNNEI. Trimming removed 7 bases from V and 8 bases from J, with 17 bases in between. The CDR3 contains 14 residues. As DNA, the CDR3 is TGTGCCAGCAATTCCGACGTGGGTAGCGAAAAACTGTTTTTT. Its translation: CASNSDVGSEKLFF.

This clonotype was counted a few times. The chain has TRBV6-2 or TRBV6-3 and TRBJ2-5, with TRBD2 matching over 11 bases. There are 18 residues in the CDR3. Unmatched junction bases numbered 9, after V lost 2 bases and J lost 1 base. Germline loops: CDR1 MNHEY, CDR2 SVGEGT. The DNA of the CDR3 is TGTGCCAGCAGTTACACCGGGCCGGGACTAGCGGTCCAAGAGACCCAGTACTTC. Protein product: CASSYTGPGLAVQETQYF.

This rearrangement joins TRBV6-2 or TRBV6-3 to TRBJ2-4; 13 positions match TRBD2. Per the germline V gene, CDR1 is MNHEY and CDR2 is SVGEGT. This CDR3 comprises 18 residues. The V segment lost 0 bases and the J segment 3 bases; nucleotides outside the gene matches: 5. The CDR3 loop is CASSYSTSGRFGKNIQYF. DNA for the CDR3: TGTGCCAGCAGTTACTCGACTAGCGGGAGGTTTGGCAAAAACATTCAGTACTTC.

J is TRBJ2-2 and V is TRBV3-1; D is perhaps TRBD1 (5 bases). Looked up from germline, CDR1 is LGHDT and CDR2 is YNNKEL (reference sequence). The CDR3 is made up of 14 amino acids. Trimming stripped 3 bases from V and 4 bases from J, with 9 bases between. CDR3 bases: TGTGCCAGCAGCCAGTCACAGGCCACCGGGGAGCTGTTTTTT. Protein product: CASSQSQATGELFF.

V is TRBV25-1 and J is TRBJ2-7, with no clear D. The germline V gene encodes CDR1 MGHDK and CDR2 SYGVNS. The CDR3 runs 14 residues. Deletions cut 2 bases from V and 7 bases from J, with 15 bases between. CDR3 sequence (DNA): TGTGCCAGCAGTGAACTCCGGGTTGGTTTGGAGCAGTACTTC. Encoded protein: CASSELRVGLEQYF.

This chain joins TRBV20-1 and TRBJ1-5, with 8 bases aligning to TRBD1. CDR3 length: 16 residues. The J segment lost 2 bases and the V segment lost 1 base, leaving 7 bases of the junction unmatched. The germline CDR1 and CDR2 sequences are DFQATT and SNEGSKA (reference sequence). As DNA, the CDR3 is TGCAGTGCTAGAGGAATGGGACAGGCGGGCAATCAGCCCCAGCATTTT. Protein sequence: CSARGMGQAGNQPQHF.

V gene TRBV27 combines with J gene TRBJ2-1; 8 bases line up with TRBD1. Trimming took 4 bases from V and 4 from J; bases not matched to a gene: 0. Germline values: CDR1 MNHEY, CDR2 SMNVEV (reference sequence). This CDR3 has 13 residues. The CDR3 DNA follows: TGTGCCAGCAGTTGGACAGGGTACAATGAGCAGTTCTTC. Translation: CASSWTGYNEQFF.

This chain links TRBV6-4 with TRBJ2-1, with D perhaps matching TRBD2 (6 bases). Trimming took off 5 bases at V and 15 bases at J, with 20 bases between the two ends. CDR1 and CDR2 (germline): MRHNA, SNTAGT. This CDR3 region has 13 residues. CDR3: CASSNSGVNRVFF. The CDR3 nucleotides are TGTGCCAGCAGTAATAGCGGAGTAAACCGGGTGTTCTTC.

In this sample, this clonotype turned up a few times. The V gene is TRBV7-3, the J gene TRBJ2-1, with D hard to call. CDR1 and CDR2 from the germline V gene are SGHTA and FQGTGA. Deletions cut 0 bases from V and 3 bases from J, with 12 bases between. The CDR3 length is 16 residues. The chain's CDR3 is CASSLTGGASYNEQFF. DNA of the CDR3: TGTGCCAGCAGCTTAACGGGCGGAGCAAGCTACAATGAGCAGTTCTTC.

The chain has TRBV11-2 and TRBJ2-1; tentative D call: TRBD2 (6 bases). Per germline, CDR1 SGHAT and CDR2 FQNNGV. V lost 1 base to trimming and J lost 5 bases, with 12 bases between them. The CDR3 runs to 15 residues. This CDR3 is CASSLGAGPHNEQFF. In DNA, the CDR3 is TGTGCCAGCAGCTTAGGGGCGGGACCCCACAATGAGCAGTTCTTC.

The chain uses TRBV6-5 and TRBJ2-1; D remains unclear. This CDR3 is built from 14 residues. The V and J ends lost 2 bases and 3 bases respectively, with 8 bases between them. Germline-derived CDR1 and CDR2 are MNHEY and SVGAGI. CDR3 sequence: CASSYGRNYNEQFF. CDR3 DNA: TGTGCCAGCAGTTACGGCCGGAACTACAATGAGCAGTTCTTC.

The chain links TRBV20-1 to TRBJ2-1; 10 bases are shared with TRBD2. Unmatched junction bases numbered 6, after V lost 1 base and J lost 0 bases. This CDR3 comprises 17 residues. The germline CDR1 and CDR2 sequences are DFQATT and SNEGSKA (reference sequence). In DNA form, the CDR3 reads TGCAGTGCTAGAGCTCTAGCGGGAGAGAACTCCTACAATGAGCAGTTCTTC. Translated: CSARALAGENSYNEQFF.

This rearrangement joins TRBV12-3 or TRBV12-4 to TRBJ2-3; maybe TRBD2 (6 bases). The CDR3 totals 16 residues. V was shortened by 2 bases and J by 3 bases, with 15 bases between the two germline ends. The DNA of the CDR3 is TGTGCCAGCAGTTTACGGGACTGCCTAAGAACAGATACGCAGTATTTT. As protein: CASSLRDCLRTDTQYF.